The source of this T cell receptor beta chain is a study of T-cell memory formation after mild COVID-19. Broader study findings: Those CD4+ clones that contracted were mainly in CM and EM (CD8+ ones in EMRA).

For this clonotype: Antigen unknown.

TCRdb re-called the 5' RACE reads through MiXCR, storing one row per CDR3 protein. The sample shows about 81,000 distinct CDR3 sequences, roughly 25% of them seen only once. The length of the CDR3 is 17 residues. The junction had 10 bases not matched to a gene; V was cut back by 0 bases and J by 5 bases. Germline CDR1 is SGHRS and CDR2 is YFSETQ. Sequencing was carried out using PBMCs or a T cell subset sorted from them (not recorded which). The receptor's source is a man aged 18-30 years who had mild COVID-19 (a few samples of this study predate the infection). Cell type and time point are not known. The chain uses TRBV5-1 and TRBJ2-5, with 10 bases fitting TRBD1. CDR3 amino acids: CASSLGGTGAPGETQYF. CDR3 in DNA: TGCGCCAGCAGCTTGGGTGGGACAGGGGCCCCCGGCGAGACCCAGTACTTC.